This entry features one T cell receptor (beta chain) sequence. Assay: immunoSEQ multiplex PCR; the TCRdb copy retains only in-frame clones and omits some. The sample holds some 140,000 clones; about 88% are singletons and the top ten take approximately 9.4%. This specimen comes from a study of control samples from healthy donors and cancer patients. The CDR3 has 13 residues. The germline V gene has CDR1 SGHDT and CDR2 YYEEEE. V gave up 4 bases and J gave up 5 bases, with 12 bases separating them. V is TRBV5-6 and J is TRBJ2-5; no definite D call. Sequencing was performed on blood. This receptor was obtained from a woman aged 25 to 45 in good health. CDR3 amino acids: CASSGTNRETQYF. The DNA for the CDR3 is TGTGCCAGCAGCGGAACCAATAGGGAGACCCAGTACTTC.